This note documents a single TCR beta chain sequence. This sample stems from a study of T cell repertoires in cytomegalovirus infection. The CDR3 sequence is 14 residues long. The V end lost 6 bases, the J end lost 3 bases, and 15 bases lay between the germline ends. The germline V gene has CDR1 SQVTM and CDR2 ANQGSEA. TCRdb processed the reads anew with MiXCR; each CDR3 protein has one entry. The data hold around 280,000 distinct CDR3 sequences, with around 9.6% observed a single time. Sequenced material: PBMCs. This clonotype originated in a human donor in good health (CMV status not recorded). Some clones in this sample may be carry-over from other donors' samples. V and J are TRBV29-1 and TRBJ1-5, with unresolved D. CDR3 sequence reads: CSVDGGGNNQPQHF. Here the CDR3 DNA reads TGCAGCGTCGACGGTGGAGGGAACAATCAGCCCCAGCATTTT.